The clone carrying this T cell receptor beta chain was observed a few times. What it recognizes is unknown. Trimming cost V 4 bases and J 9 bases; bases outside gene matches: 19. This CDR3 is 19 amino acids long. Germline lookup yields CDR1 KGHDR and CDR2 SFDVKD. TCRdb redid the calling of the 5' RACE reads with MiXCR, one entry per CDR3 protein. The sample has some 630,000 distinct CDR3 sequences, around 7.4% seen once; the top ten hold roughly 1.6%. The sample belongs to a study of identical twins. Findings and caveats of the study: Because invariant MAIT and iNKT cells could be present, zero-insertion analyses could be partly confounded.

Healthy Caucasians alone served as donors. The sample was also reused in another study, on yellow fever vaccine responses in identical twins.

The J gene is TRBJ2-1, the V gene TRBV24-1, with 11 bases identical to TRBD1. Material: PBMCs. The origin of this receptor is a woman aged 18-29 years in good health. The CDR3 nucleotides are TGTGCCACCAGTGACCCAACACCCCTGGACAGGGGGCCCCTGGGTGAGCAGTTCTTC. It translates to CATSDPTPLDRGPLGEQFF.